The T cell receptor (beta chain) described here comes from a study of blood T cell repertoires in COVID-19. Study overall: T cells, B-cell-depleted T cells, or PBMCs provided the cDNA or gDNA that served as material.

As processed by the authors: Reference gene primer amplification gave nucleated cell count estimates. The assay was immunoSEQ multiplex PCR, and TCRdb's table has in-frame clones only and misses some. V and J calls and clone size come straight from that table; D and trimming were deduced from the DNA. The profile shows about 190,000 clones, almost 85% of them singletons. The sequence came from a woman in her 70s with active or convalescent COVID-19. Source material: peripheral blood.

The CDR3 loop reads CASSLLHDQPQHF. Here the CDR3 DNA reads TGTGCCAGCTCACTTTTACACGATCAGCCCCAGCATTTT. The chain recombines TRBV18 with TRBJ1-5, with no clear D. V was pared by 4 bases and J by 5 bases, with 9 bases between. The CDR3 consists of 13 residues. Germline V gene lookup returns CDR1 KGHSH and CDR2 LQKENI.